Detailed here is one T cell receptor beta chain. This entry comes from a study of T cell repertoires in ileal Crohn's disease. Assay: immunoSEQ multiplex PCR; the TCRdb copy retains only in-frame clones and omits some. The repertoire holds about 62,000 clones, with roughly nine tenths as singletons. Germline CDR1 is SGHVS and CDR2 is FQNEAQ. V was shortened by 4 bases and J by 2 bases, with 15 bases between the two germline ends. This CDR3 comprises 16 residues. Time point in this sample: neoterminal ileum biopsy at postoperative endoscopy, about 6 months after surgery. The sample consisted of ileal tissue. The chain combines TRBV7-8 with TRBJ1-5; no definite D call. The clonotype comes from an adult with Crohn's disease. The CDR3 sequence is CASSSGSGRGNQPQHF. The CDR3 DNA follows: TGTGCCAGCAGCTCCGGGTCGGGTCGTGGCAATCAGCCCCAGCATTTT.